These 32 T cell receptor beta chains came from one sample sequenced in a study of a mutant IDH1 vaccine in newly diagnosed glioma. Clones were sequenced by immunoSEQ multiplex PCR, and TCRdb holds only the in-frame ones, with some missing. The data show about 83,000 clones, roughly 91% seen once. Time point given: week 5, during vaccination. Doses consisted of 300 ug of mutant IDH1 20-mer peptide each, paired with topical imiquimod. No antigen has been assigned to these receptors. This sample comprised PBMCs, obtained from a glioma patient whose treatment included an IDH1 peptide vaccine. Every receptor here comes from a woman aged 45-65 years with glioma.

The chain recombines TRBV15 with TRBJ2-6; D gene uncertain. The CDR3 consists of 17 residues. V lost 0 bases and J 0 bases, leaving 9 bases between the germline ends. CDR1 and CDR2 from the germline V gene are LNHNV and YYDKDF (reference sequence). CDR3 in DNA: TGTGCCACCAGCAGAGATTGGGTTTCCTCTGGGGCCAACGTCCTGACTTTC. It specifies CATSRDWVSSGANVLTF.

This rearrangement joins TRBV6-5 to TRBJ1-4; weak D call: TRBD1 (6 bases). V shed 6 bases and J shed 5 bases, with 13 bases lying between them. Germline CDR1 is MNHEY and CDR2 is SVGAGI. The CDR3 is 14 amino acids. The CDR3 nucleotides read TGTGCCAGCAGGGGGGCCGCAGGCAATGAAAAACTGTTTTTT. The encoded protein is CASRGAAGNEKLFF.

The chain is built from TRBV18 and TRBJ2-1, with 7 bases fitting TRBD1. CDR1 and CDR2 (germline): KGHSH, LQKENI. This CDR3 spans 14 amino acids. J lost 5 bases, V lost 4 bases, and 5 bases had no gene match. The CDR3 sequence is CASSLGQTNNEQFF. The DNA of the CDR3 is TGTGCCAGCTCACTGGGACAGACAAACAATGAGCAGTTCTTC.

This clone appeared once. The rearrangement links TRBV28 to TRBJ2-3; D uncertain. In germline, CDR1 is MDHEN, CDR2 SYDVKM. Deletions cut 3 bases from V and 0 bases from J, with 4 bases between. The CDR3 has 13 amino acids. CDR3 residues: CASSLPSTDTQYF. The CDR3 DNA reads TGTGCCAGCAGTTTGCCTAGCACAGATACGCAGTATTTT.

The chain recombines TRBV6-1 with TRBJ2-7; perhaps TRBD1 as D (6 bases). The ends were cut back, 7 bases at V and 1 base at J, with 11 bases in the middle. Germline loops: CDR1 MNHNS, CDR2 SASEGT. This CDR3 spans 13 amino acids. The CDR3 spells CASKGQPSYEQYF. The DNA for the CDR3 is TGTGCCAGCAAAGGACAGCCATCCTACGAGCAGTACTTC.

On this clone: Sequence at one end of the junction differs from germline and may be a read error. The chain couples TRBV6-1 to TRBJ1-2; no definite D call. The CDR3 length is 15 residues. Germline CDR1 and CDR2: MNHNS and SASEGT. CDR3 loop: CASSLPHSMRKTYGF. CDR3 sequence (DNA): TGTGCCAGCAGTTTGCCACACTCTATGCGAAAGACCTATGGCTTC.

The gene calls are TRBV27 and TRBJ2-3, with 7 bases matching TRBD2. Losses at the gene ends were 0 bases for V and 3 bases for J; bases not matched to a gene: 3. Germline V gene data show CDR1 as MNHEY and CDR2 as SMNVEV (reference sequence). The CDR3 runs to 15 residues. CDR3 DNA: TGTGCCAGCAGTTTATCGGCGGGAGCAACAGATACGCAGTATTTT. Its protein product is CASSLSAGATDTQYF.

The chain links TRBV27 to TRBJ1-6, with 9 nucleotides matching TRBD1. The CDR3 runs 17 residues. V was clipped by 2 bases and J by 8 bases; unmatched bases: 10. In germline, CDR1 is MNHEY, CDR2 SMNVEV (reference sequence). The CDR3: CASSLTSPDRGDSPLHF. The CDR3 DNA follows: TGTGCCAGCAGTTTAACCTCCCCGGACAGGGGAGATTCACCCCTCCACTTT.

In DNA, the CDR3 is TGTGCCAGCAGTTTAGACAGGGACAGAAACATTCAGTACTTC. Its protein is CASSLDRDRNIQYF. The gene calls are TRBV27 and TRBJ2-4; 7 bases fit TRBD1. V was clipped by 2 bases and J by 6 bases; unmatched bases: 4. The CDR3 length is 14 residues. Germline V lookup: CDR1 MNHEY, CDR2 SMNVEV (reference sequence).

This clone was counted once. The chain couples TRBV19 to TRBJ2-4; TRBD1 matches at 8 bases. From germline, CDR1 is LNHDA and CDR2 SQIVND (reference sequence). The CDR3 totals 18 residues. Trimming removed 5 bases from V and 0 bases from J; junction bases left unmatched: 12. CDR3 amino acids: CASSAGDRKFIAKNIQYF. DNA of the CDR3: TGTGCCAGTAGTGCTGGGGACAGGAAATTTATAGCCAAAAACATTCAGTACTTC. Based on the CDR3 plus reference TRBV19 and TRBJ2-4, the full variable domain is DGGITQSPKYLFRKEGQNVTLSCEQNLNHDAMYWYRQDPGQGLRLIYYSQIVNDFQKGDIAEGYSVSREKKESFPLTVTSAQKNPTAFYLCASSAGDRKFIAKNIQYFGAGTRLSVL.

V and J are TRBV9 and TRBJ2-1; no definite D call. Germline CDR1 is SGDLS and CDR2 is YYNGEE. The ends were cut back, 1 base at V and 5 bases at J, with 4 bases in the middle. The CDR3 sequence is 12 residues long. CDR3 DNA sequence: TGTGCCAGCAGCGTACTAGACAATGAGCAGTTCTTC. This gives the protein CASSVLDNEQFF.

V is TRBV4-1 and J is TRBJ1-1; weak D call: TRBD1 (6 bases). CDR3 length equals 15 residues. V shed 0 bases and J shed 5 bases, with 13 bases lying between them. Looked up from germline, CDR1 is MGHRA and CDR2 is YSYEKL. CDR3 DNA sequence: TGCGCCAGCAGCCAAGAGCCCGACAGGAGGACTGAAGCTTTCTTT. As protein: CASSQEPDRRTEAFF.

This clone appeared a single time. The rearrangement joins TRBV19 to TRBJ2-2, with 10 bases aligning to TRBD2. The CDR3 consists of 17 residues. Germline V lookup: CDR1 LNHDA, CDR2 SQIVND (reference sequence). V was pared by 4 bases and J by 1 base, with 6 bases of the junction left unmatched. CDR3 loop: CASSNPSGSLNTGELFF. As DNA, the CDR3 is TGTGCCAGTAGTAATCCTAGCGGGAGCTTGAACACCGGGGAGCTGTTTTTT.

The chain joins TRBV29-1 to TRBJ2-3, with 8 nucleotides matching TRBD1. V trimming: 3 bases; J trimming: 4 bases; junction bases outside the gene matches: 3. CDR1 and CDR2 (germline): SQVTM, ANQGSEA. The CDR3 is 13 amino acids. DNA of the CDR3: TGCAGCGTTGAGTCAGGGGGCGCAGATACGCAGTATTTT. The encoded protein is CSVESGGADTQYF.

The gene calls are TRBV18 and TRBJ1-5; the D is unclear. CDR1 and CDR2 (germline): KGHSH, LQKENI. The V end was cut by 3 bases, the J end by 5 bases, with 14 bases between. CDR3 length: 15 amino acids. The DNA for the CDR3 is TGTGCCAGCTCACCGAGCCAGAGAGGCGATCAGCCCCAGCATTTT. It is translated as CASSPSQRGDQPQHF. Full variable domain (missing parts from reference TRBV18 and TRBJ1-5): NAGVMQNPRHLVRRRGQEARLRCSPMKGHSHVYWYRQLPEEGLKFMVYLQKENIIDESGMPKERFSAEFPKEGPSILRIQQVVRGDSAAYFCASSPSQRGDQPQHFGDGTRLSIL.

The CDR3 loop reads CASSYGEGNQPQHF. The CDR3 DNA reads as TGTGCCAGTAGTTATGGGGAAGGAAATCAGCCCCAGCATTTT. This sequence joins TRBV19 and TRBJ1-5; no clear D gene. Between the trimmed V and J ends, which lost 5 bases and 4 bases, there was a span of 12 bases. Germline-derived CDR1 and CDR2 are LNHDA and SQIVND (reference sequence). The CDR3 has 14 residues.

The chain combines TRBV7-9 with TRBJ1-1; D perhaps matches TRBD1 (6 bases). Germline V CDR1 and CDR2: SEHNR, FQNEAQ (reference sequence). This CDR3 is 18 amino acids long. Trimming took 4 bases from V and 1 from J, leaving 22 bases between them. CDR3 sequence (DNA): TGTGCCAGCAGCTCCCTCCCCACAGGGCGGGTGGGGAACACTGAAGCTTTCTTT. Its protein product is CASSSLPTGRVGNTEAFF.

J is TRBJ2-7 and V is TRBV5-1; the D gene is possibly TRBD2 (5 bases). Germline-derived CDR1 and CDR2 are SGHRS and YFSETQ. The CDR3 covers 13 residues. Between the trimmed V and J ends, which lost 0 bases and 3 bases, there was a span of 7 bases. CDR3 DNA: TGCGCCAGCAGCTTGGCACGGGACTACGAGCAGTACTTC. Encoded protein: CASSLARDYEQYF.

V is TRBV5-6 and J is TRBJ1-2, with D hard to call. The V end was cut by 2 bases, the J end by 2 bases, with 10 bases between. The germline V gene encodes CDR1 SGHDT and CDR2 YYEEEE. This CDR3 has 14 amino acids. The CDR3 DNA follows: TGTGCCAGCAGCTTTACACGAATGAACTATGGCTACACCTTC. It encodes CASSFTRMNYGYTF.

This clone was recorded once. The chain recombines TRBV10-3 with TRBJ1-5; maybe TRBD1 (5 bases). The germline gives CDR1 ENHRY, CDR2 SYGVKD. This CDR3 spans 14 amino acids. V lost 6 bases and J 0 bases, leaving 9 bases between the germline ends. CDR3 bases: TGTGCCATCAGCTCCGACAGTAGCAATCAGCCCCAGCATTTT. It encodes CAISSDSSNQPQHF.

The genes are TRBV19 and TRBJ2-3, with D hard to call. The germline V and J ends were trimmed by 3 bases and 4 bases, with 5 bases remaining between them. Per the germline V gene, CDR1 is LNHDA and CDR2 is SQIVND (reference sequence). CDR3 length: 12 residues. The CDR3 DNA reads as TGTGCCAGTAGTATCCACGCAGATACGCAGTATTTT. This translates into CASSIHADTQYF.

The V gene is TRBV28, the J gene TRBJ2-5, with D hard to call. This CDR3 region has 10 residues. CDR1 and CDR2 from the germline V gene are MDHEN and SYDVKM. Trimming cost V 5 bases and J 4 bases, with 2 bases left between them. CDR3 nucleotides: TGTGCCAGCAGTGGAGAGACCCAGTACTTC. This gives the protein CASSGETQYF.

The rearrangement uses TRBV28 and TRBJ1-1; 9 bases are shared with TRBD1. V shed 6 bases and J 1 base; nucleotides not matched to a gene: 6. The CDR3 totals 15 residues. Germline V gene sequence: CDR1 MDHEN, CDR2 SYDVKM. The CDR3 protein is CASREPGQGNTEAFF. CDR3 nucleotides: TGTGCCAGCAGAGAGCCGGGACAGGGGAACACTGAAGCTTTCTTT.

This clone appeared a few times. CDR3 region: CASAEDRSGGYTF. The CDR3 DNA is TGTGCCAGCGCTGAGGACCGATCAGGGGGCTACACCTTC. The V call is TRBV2, the J call TRBJ1-2; D might be TRBD1 (5 bases). This CDR3 contains 13 residues. V shed 8 bases and J shed 8 bases, with 18 bases lying between them. Germline-derived CDR1 and CDR2 are SNHLY and FYNNEI.

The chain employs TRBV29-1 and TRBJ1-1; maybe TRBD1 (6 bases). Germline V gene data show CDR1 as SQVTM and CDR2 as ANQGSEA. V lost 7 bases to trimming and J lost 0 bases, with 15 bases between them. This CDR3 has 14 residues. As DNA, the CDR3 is TGCAGCGCCGAAAATGGGGACATGAACACTGAAGCTTTCTTT. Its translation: CSAENGDMNTEAFF.

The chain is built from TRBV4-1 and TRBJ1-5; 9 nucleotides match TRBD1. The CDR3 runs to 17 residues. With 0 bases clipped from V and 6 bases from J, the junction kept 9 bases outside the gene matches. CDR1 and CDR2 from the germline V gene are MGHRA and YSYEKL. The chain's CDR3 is CASSQDRNRGHTQPQHF. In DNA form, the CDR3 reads TGCGCCAGCAGCCAAGATCGGAACAGGGGGCATACTCAGCCCCAGCATTTT.

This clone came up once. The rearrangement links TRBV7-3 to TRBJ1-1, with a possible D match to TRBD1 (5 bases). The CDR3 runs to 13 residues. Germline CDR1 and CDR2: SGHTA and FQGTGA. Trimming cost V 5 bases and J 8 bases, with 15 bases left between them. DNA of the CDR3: TGTGCCAGCAGCCCCGGGACGGGTAACGAAGCTTTCTTT. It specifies CASSPGTGNEAFF.

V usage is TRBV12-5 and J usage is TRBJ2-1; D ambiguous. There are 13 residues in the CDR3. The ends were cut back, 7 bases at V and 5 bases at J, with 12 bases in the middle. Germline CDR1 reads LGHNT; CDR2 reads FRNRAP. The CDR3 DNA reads TGTGCTAGTGCTGGGCCTCCTCACAATGAGCAGTTCTTC. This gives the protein CASAGPPHNEQFF.

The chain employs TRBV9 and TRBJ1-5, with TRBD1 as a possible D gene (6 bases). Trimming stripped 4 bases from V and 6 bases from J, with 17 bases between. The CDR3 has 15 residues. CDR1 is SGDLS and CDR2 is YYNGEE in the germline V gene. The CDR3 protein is CASSPGGGAGQPQHF. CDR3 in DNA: TGTGCCAGCAGCCCGGGCGGGGGCGCGGGTCAGCCCCAGCATTTT.

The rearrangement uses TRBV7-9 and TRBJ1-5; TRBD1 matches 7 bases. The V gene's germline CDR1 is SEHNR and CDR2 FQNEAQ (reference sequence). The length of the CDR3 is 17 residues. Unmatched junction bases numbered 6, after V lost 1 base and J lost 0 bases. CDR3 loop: CASSLGGDSYSNQPQHF. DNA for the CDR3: TGTGCCAGCAGCTTAGGGGGGGACAGTTATAGCAATCAGCCCCAGCATTTT.

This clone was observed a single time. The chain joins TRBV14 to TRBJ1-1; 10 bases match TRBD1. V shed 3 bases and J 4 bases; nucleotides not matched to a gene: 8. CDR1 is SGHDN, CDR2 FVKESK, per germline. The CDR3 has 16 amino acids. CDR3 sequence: CASSQLSGTGATEAFF. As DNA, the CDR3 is TGTGCCAGCAGCCAGCTCTCCGGGACAGGGGCCACTGAAGCTTTCTTT.

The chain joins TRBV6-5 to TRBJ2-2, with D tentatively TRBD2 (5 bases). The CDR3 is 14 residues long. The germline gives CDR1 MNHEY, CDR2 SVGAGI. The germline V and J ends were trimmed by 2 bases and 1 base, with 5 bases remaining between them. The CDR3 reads CASSYRGNTGELFF. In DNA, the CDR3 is TGTGCCAGCAGTTACCGGGGGAACACCGGGGAGCTGTTTTTT.